Listed below are T cell receptor beta chains from one sample, sequenced in a study of cytomegalovirus exposure and HLA in healthy donors. The protocol was immunoSEQ multiplex PCR, while the TCRdb copy is restricted to in-frame clones and leaves out a portion. This sample carries 150,000 to 250,000 clones, about 81% of them seen once, and the ten largest clones take roughly 1.2%. Sequenced: PBMCs. Receptors originate from a woman between 25 and 40 years old in good health and CMV-seronegative. Both conserved end residues are part of each CDR3. The D gene is left open where the match is weak. Clone size appears in some rows only: once, few, many, or a class for an expanded clone.

clone_size	v_call	j_call	d_call	cdr3_nt	cdr3_aa
.	TRBV5-1	TRBJ1-1	.	TGCGCCAGCAGCTTGATAGGAGGTAGAGGATTCACGAACACTGAAGCTTTCTTT	CASSLIGGRGFTNTEAFF
.	TRBV30	TRBJ2-1	.	TGTGCCTGGAGTATCGCGAATGAGCAGTTCTTC	CAWSIANEQFF
.	TRBV30	TRBJ1-5	.	TGTGCCTGGAGCGGGTGGGGCAATCAGCCCCAGCATTTT	CAWSGWGNQPQHF
.	TRBV10-3	TRBJ1-5	TRBD1	TGTGCCATCAGTGATCGACAGGGGGCAAGTCAGCCCCAGCATTTT	CAISDRQGASQPQHF
.	TRBV14	TRBJ2-7	TRBD2	TGTGCCAGCAGCCAGGGGACTAGCGGGGGCTCTGGCTACGAGCAGTACTTC	CASSQGTSGGSGYEQYF
.	TRBV7-8	TRBJ2-2	.	TGTGCCAGCAGCTTACATACAGGGAACACCGGGGAGCTGTTTTTT	CASSLHTGNTGELFF
.	TRBV9	TRBJ1-2	.	TGTGCCAGCAGCGTAGGCCGCAGGCCGACCTGGAACTACACCTTC	CASSVGRRPTWNYTF
.	TRBV11-2	TRBJ2-3	TRBD2	TGTGCCAGCAGCCGCTGGACTAGCGGGGCCACAGATACGCAGTATTTT	CASSRWTSGATDTQYF
once	TRBV5-4	TRBJ1-2	TRBD1	TGTGCCAGCAGCACGAACAGGGGGAACTATGGCTACACCTTC	CASSTNRGNYGYTF
.	TRBV5-1	TRBJ2-5	.	TGCGCCAGCAGCTGGAGTCAAGAGACCCAGTACTTC	CASSWSQETQYF
.	TRBV29-1	TRBJ2-1	TRBD2	TGCAGCGTTATAGCGGGAAGGGTGTACAATGAGCAGTTCTTC	CSVIAGRVYNEQFF
.	TRBV5-5	TRBJ1-2	TRBD1	TGTGCCAGCAGCTTGTTGGGACAGGGGTATGGCTACACCTTC	CASSLLGQGYGYTF
.	TRBV30	TRBJ2-1	TRBD2	TGTGCCTGGAGTGCGGGGGGTGAGCAGTTCTTC	CAWSAGGEQFF
.	TRBV6-5	TRBJ2-3	.	TGTGCCGCCAGGCGGGGACTGAGCACAGATACGCAGTATTTT	CAARRGLSTDTQYF
.	TRBV2	TRBJ1-1	.	TGTGCCAGCAGTGACGGGGGATACACTGAAGCTTTCTTT	CASSDGGYTEAFF
.	TRBV20-1	TRBJ2-7	TRBD2	TGCAGTGCTGGCGGGAGGGACGCGCAGTACTTC	CSAGGRDAQYF
once	TRBV6-5	TRBJ2-5	.	TGTGCCAGCAGTTACTCGGCAGAGACCCAGTACTTC	CASSYSAETQYF
.	TRBV7-4	TRBJ2-7	.	TGTGCCAGCAGCTGGAGACGCCTGAGCTCCTACGAGCAGTACTTC	CASSWRRLSSYEQYF
few	TRBV19	TRBJ1-2	TRBD1	TGTGCCAGTACCCGGACAGGATTTTATGGCTACACCTTC	CASTRTGFYGYTF
.	TRBV11-2	TRBJ2-7	.	TGTGCCAGCAGCTTAGGAAGCGGCGGAAACTCCTACGAGCAGTACTTC	CASSLGSGGNSYEQYF
.	TRBV30	TRBJ1-5	TRBD1	TGTGCCTGGAGTGTTGGAGGGGGCCGCCAGCCCCAGCATTTT	CAWSVGGGRQPQHF
.	TRBV6-1	TRBJ1-1	.	TGTGCCAGCAGCGCCAGGGTGTACACTGAAGCTTTCTTT	CASSARVYTEAFF
.	TRBV18	TRBJ1-5	.	TGTGCCAGCTCCGCAGGGTACAATAGCAATCAGCCCCAGCATTTT	CASSAGYNSNQPQHF
.	TRBV6-5	TRBJ2-3	TRBD1	TGTGCCAGCAGCCCCGACAGGGTCGGCACAGATACGCAGTATTTT	CASSPDRVGTDTQYF
.	TRBV27	TRBJ2-7	TRBD2	TGTGCCAGCAGTTCGTATCTAGCGGGGGGGCTTTACGAGCAGTACTTC	CASSSYLAGGLYEQYF
once	TRBV11-3	TRBJ2-7	TRBD1	TGTGCCAGCAGCTTAGTCGGGACAGGCGACTACGAGCAGTACTTC	CASSLVGTGDYEQYF
.	TRBV10-1	TRBJ2-2	TRBD2	TGCGCCAGCAGTCGGCGACTAGCGGGAGGGTCCGGGGAGCTGTTTTTT	CASSRRLAGGSGELFF
.	TRBV28	TRBJ2-4	.	TGTGCCAGCAGCTCACCCCAACTTCCGGTTCAGTACTTC	CASSSPQLPVQYF
.	TRBV5-1	TRBJ1-3	.	TGCGCCAGCAGCTTGGCGCCTCAGGGGACAGGAAACACCATATATTTT	CASSLAPQGTGNTIYF
.	TRBV5-5	TRBJ2-7	.	TGTGCCAGCACCCCAAGGCAGGGGTACTACGAGCAGTACTTC	CASTPRQGYYEQYF
.	TRBV5-6	TRBJ1-5	TRBD1	TGTGCCAGCAGCCGTTGGGACAGACTGGATTTCCCCCAGCATTTT	CASSRWDRLDFPQHF
.	TRBV5-1	TRBJ2-5	.	TGCGCCAGCAGCTTGCAGGTTTCCGGACAAGAGACCCAGTACTTC	CASSLQVSGQETQYF
.	TRBV5-4	TRBJ2-7	TRBD1	TGTGCCAGCAGCCCGGGGGACAGGGGATCACCCTACGAGCAGTACTTC	CASSPGDRGSPYEQYF
.	TRBV5-1	TRBJ2-1	.	TGCGCCAGCAGCTCGATCACTGACAGGTCCCACAATGAGCAGTTCTTC	CASSSITDRSHNEQFF
once	TRBV7-8	TRBJ2-3	TRBD1	TGTGCCAGCAGTCAGGACAGGGTAGGACCAGATACGCAGTATTTT	CASSQDRVGPDTQYF
.	TRBV7-9	TRBJ1-3	.	TGTGCCAGCAGCTTAATCGTGGGGGCCTCTGGAAACACCATATATTTT	CASSLIVGASGNTIYF
.	TRBV7-9	TRBJ2-7	TRBD2	TGTGCCAGCAGCTCGACTAGCGGCTACGAGCAGTACTTC	CASSSTSGYEQYF
.	TRBV7-3	TRBJ2-2	.	TGTGCCAGCAGCCGGACTATTCAGAACACCGGGGAGCTGTTTTTT	CASSRTIQNTGELFF
.	TRBV2	TRBJ2-2	TRBD1	TGTGCCAGCAGTGATGAGGACAGGGCCGGGGAGCTGTTTTTT	CASSDEDRAGELFF
.	TRBV5-1	TRBJ2-2	TRBD1	TGCGCCAGCCAGGGACAGAGTAACACCGGGGAGCTGTTTTTT	CASQGQSNTGELFF